The clone carrying this T cell receptor beta chain has more than one count but fewer than ten. Its antigen is as yet unknown. The data were produced by immunoSEQ multiplex PCR, yet TCRdb's version contains in-frame clones alone and is incomplete. The profile shows roughly 40,000 clones, 90% to 95% of them singletons. This specimen belongs to a study of T cell clonotyping in hematopoietic cell transplantation. CDR1 is MNHEY, CDR2 SVGAGI, per germline. Trimming left V 7 bases short and J 8 bases short, with 21 bases between. The CDR3 loop spans 15 amino acids. General study points: Without cell sorting, CD4 versus CD8 contributions remain unresolved. Pathologically expanded recipient clonotypes increased progressively from day 30 to day 180 as diversity fell.

The source is a woman aged 45-60 years in good health. Some clones in this sample may be carry-over from other donors' samples. V and J are TRBV6-5 and TRBJ2-4; D assignment may be TRBD1 or TRBD2 (6 bases each). Input material: peripheral blood mononuclear cells. The CDR3 DNA is TGTGCCAGCACCAACCTACGAGGAGGGGGTTACATTCAGTACTTC. Residues: CASTNLRGGGYIQYF.